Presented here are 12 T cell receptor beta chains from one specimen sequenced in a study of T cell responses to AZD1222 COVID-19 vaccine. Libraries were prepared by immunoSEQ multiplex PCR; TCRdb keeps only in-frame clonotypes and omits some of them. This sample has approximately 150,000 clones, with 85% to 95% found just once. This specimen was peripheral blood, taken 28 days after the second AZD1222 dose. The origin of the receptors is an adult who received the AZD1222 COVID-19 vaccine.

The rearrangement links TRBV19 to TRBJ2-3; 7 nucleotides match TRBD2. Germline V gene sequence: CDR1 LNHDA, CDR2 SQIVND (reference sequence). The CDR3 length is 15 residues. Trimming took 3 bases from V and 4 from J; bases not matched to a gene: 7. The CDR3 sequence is CASSITGGGADTQYF. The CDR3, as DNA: TGTGCCAGTAGTATCACGGGGGGAGGTGCAGATACGCAGTATTTT.

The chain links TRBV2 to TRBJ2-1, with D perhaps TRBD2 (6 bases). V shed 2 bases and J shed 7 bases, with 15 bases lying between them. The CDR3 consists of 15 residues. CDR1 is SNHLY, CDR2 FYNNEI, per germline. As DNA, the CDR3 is TGTGCCAGCAGTGAAATGTGGAATAGCGGAAATGAGCAGTTCTTC. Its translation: CASSEMWNSGNEQFF.

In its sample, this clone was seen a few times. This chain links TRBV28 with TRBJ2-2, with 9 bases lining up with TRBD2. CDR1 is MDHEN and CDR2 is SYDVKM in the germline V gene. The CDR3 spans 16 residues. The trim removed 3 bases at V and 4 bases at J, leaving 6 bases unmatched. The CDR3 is CASSFSGGFGTGELFF. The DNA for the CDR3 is TGTGCCAGCAGTTTCAGCGGGGGGTTCGGCACCGGGGAGCTGTTTTTT.

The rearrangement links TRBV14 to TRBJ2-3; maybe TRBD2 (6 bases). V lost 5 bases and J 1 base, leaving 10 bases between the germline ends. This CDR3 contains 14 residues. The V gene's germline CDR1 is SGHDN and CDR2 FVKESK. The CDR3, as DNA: TGTGCCAGCAGCAGGCGGGATGGCACAGATACGCAGTATTTT. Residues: CASSRRDGTDTQYF.

Written as DNA, the CDR3 is TGTGCCAGCAGCGACGGCGGGGAGCTGTTTTTT. Its protein is CASSDGGELFF. The chain employs TRBV9 and TRBJ2-2; D unresolved. CDR1 SGDLS and CDR2 YYNGEE come from the germline V gene. The CDR3 contains 11 residues. Trimming removed 3 bases from V and 7 bases from J, with 4 bases in between.

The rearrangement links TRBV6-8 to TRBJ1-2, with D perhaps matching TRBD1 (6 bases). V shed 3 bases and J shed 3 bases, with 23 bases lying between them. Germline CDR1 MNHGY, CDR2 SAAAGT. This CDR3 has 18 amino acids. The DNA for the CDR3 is TGTGCCAGCAGTTATAAGCAAGCGAAAACAGGGTACGACTATGGCTACACCTTC. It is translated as CASSYKQAKTGYDYGYTF.

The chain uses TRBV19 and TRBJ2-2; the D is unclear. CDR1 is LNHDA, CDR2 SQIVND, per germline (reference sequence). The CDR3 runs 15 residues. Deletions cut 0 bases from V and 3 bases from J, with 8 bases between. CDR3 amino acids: CASSIELIYTGELFF. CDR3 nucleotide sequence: TGTGCCAGTAGTATAGAACTGATCTACACCGGGGAGCTGTTTTTT.

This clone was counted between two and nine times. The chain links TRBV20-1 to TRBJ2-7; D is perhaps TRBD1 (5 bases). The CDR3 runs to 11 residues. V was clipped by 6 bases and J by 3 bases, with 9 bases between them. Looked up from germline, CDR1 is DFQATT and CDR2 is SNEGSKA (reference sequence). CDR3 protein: CSATAYYEQYF. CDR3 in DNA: TGCAGTGCGACAGCATACTACGAGCAGTACTTC.

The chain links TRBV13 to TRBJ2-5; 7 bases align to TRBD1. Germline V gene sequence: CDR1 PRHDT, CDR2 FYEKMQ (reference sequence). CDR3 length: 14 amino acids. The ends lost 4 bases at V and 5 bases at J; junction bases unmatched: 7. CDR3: CASSSHRGRETQYF. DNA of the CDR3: TGTGCCAGCAGCTCTCACAGGGGCAGGGAGACCCAGTACTTC.

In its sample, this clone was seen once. The CDR3 DNA is TGTGCCAGCACAACGAGCGGTAACACCGGGGAGCTGTTTTTT. This encodes CASTTSGNTGELFF. This chain uses TRBV6-5 with TRBJ2-2, with D possibly matching TRBD2 (5 bases). Germline V gene sequence: CDR1 MNHEY, CDR2 SVGAGI. The CDR3 totals 14 residues. Trimming left V 7 bases short and J 2 bases short, with 11 bases between.

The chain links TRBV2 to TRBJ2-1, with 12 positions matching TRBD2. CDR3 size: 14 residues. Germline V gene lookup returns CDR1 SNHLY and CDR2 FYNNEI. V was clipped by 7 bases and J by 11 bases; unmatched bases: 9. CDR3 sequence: CASIAGLAGLQQFF. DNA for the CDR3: TGTGCCAGCATTGCGGGACTAGCGGGCCTTCAGCAGTTCTTC.

The chain's CDR3 is CASSGRLAGRNEQFF. The CDR3 DNA sequence: TGCGCCAGCAGTGGAAGACTAGCGGGGCGAAATGAGCAGTTCTTC. V and J are TRBV10-2 and TRBJ2-1; 11 bases map to TRBD2. The CDR3 runs to 15 residues. Germline V gene lookup returns CDR1 WSHSY and CDR2 SAAADI. The ends lost 4 bases at V and 7 bases at J; junction bases unmatched: 6.